This passage covers 2 T cell receptor beta chains from one sample sequenced in a study of blood T cells in healthy people across ages. Primers used in a second PCR of roughly 6 to 11 cycles were a sample-barcoded 5' primer and a J-beta primer mix. Using its own MiXCR run on the 5' RACE reads, TCRdb lists one record per CDR3 protein. The table lists about 670,000 distinct CDR3 sequences, roughly half of them singletons. Material for sequencing was blood. The receptors shown here come from a woman at least 80 years old in good health.

The rearrangement uses TRBV28 and TRBJ1-5, with 7 bases matching TRBD1. The CDR3 runs to 16 residues. Germline CDR1 and CDR2: MDHEN and SYDVKM. V was clipped by 3 bases and J by 4 bases; unmatched bases: 9. As DNA, the CDR3 is TGTGCCAGCAGTTTTGAGACAGGGCTGTTTAATCAGCCCCAGCATTTT. This codes for CASSFETGLFNQPQHF.

At least ten counts were recorded for this clonotype. This rearrangement joins TRBV9 to TRBJ2-7, with D unclear. The CDR3 length is 14 residues. Germline values: CDR1 SGDLS, CDR2 YYNGEE. Trimming cost V 4 bases and J 5 bases, with 16 bases left between them. Here the CDR3 DNA reads TGTGCCAGCAGCTTCGACCACGGGTTCAACGAGCAGTACTTC. This encodes CASSFDHGFNEQYF. The full variable domain, in which reference TRBV9 and TRBJ2-7 provide the parts outside the CDR3, is DSGVTQTPKHLITATGQRVTLRCSPRSGDLSVYWYQQSLDQGLQFLIQYYNGEERAKGNILERFSAQQFPDLHSELNLSSLELGDSALYFCASSFDHGFNEQYFGPGTRLTVT.